A selection of T cell receptor beta chains follows, all from one sample in a study of blood T cell repertoires in COVID-19. The method was immunoSEQ multiplex PCR; TCRdb's version includes in-frame clones alone and lacks a portion of them. The repertoire has over 250,000 clones, around 90% of them found once; the top ten carry roughly 2.2%. The source material was peripheral blood. All receptors come from a man aged 50 to 60 with acute or convalescent COVID-19. Both conserved end residues are part of each CDR3. The D gene is left open where the match is weak. Some rows have no size entry. The others give once, few or many, or a class for an expanded clone.

d_call: TRBD2; clone_size: -; j_call: TRBJ2-7; v_call: TRBV7-2; cdr3_aa: CASRPRGGLYEQYF; cdr3_nt: TGTGCCAGCCGCCCCCGGGGGGGCCTTTACGAGCAGTACTTC
d_call: TRBD1; clone_size: -; j_call: TRBJ1-2; v_call: TRBV9; cdr3_aa: CASSVGPKDRLNGYTF; cdr3_nt: TGTGCCAGCAGCGTAGGGCCAAAGGACAGGTTAAATGGCTACACCTTC
d_call: -; clone_size: -; j_call: TRBJ2-5; v_call: TRBV3-1/TRBV3-2; cdr3_aa: CASSPGTAIETQYF; cdr3_nt: TGTGCCAGCAGCCCCGGGACTGCAATTGAGACCCAGTACTTC
d_call: -; clone_size: -; j_call: TRBJ1-1; v_call: TRBV4-1; cdr3_aa: CASRIRQPNTEAFF; cdr3_nt: TGCGCCAGCAGAATCCGACAACCGAACACTGAAGCTTTCTTT
d_call: -; clone_size: -; j_call: TRBJ1-2; v_call: TRBV2; cdr3_aa: CASRGRTVDGYTF; cdr3_nt: TGTGCCAGCAGGGGACGGACAGTCGATGGCTACACCTTC
d_call: TRBD1; clone_size: -; j_call: TRBJ2-7; v_call: TRBV9; cdr3_aa: CASSGQGAGTYEQYF; cdr3_nt: TGTGCCAGCAGCGGCCAGGGGGCGGGGACCTACGAGCAGTACTTC
d_call: TRBD2; clone_size: -; j_call: TRBJ2-7; v_call: TRBV6-5; cdr3_aa: CASRRGLAGDYEQYF; cdr3_nt: TGTGCCAGCCGCCGCGGACTAGCGGGGGACTACGAGCAGTACTTC
d_call: -; clone_size: once; j_call: TRBJ2-2; v_call: TRBV19; cdr3_aa: CASSITGGVTELFF; cdr3_nt: TGTGCCAGTAGTATCACAGGGGGGGTGACGGAGCTGTTTTTT
d_call: -; clone_size: -; j_call: TRBJ2-5; v_call: TRBV11-3; cdr3_aa: CASSASGEGTQYF; cdr3_nt: TGTGCCAGCAGCGCCTCAGGGGAAGGGACCCAGTACTTC
d_call: TRBD1; clone_size: -; j_call: TRBJ2-7; v_call: TRBV4-2; cdr3_aa: CASSQDSGTGKFPYEQYF; cdr3_nt: TGTGCCAGCAGCCAAGACTCCGGGACAGGGAAGTTTCCCTACGAGCAGTACTTC
d_call: TRBD1; clone_size: -; j_call: TRBJ2-2; v_call: TRBV5-4; cdr3_aa: CASSFWTGVNTGELFF; cdr3_nt: TGTGCCAGCAGTTTCTGGACAGGGGTGAACACCGGGGAGCTGTTTTTT
d_call: TRBD1; clone_size: once; j_call: TRBJ1-6; v_call: TRBV9; cdr3_aa: CASSVNRGSYNSPLHF; cdr3_nt: TGTGCCAGCAGCGTAAACAGGGGGTCCTATAATTCACCCCTCCACTTT
d_call: -; clone_size: -; j_call: TRBJ2-1; v_call: TRBV16; cdr3_aa: CASSQSTGSSYNEQFF; cdr3_nt: TGTGCCAGCAGCCAATCCACAGGGAGCTCCTACAATGAGCAGTTCTTC
d_call: -; clone_size: -; j_call: TRBJ2-5; v_call: TRBV24-1; cdr3_aa: CATSVRPRGETQYF; cdr3_nt: TGTGCCACCAGTGTACGCCCCAGGGGCGAGACCCAGTACTTC
d_call: TRBD1; clone_size: -; j_call: TRBJ2-2; v_call: TRBV5-4; cdr3_aa: CASSDRTGGANTGELFF; cdr3_nt: TGTGCCAGCAGCGACCGGACAGGGGGCGCGAACACCGGGGAGCTGTTTTTT
d_call: TRBD2; clone_size: -; j_call: TRBJ2-2; v_call: TRBV4-1; cdr3_aa: CASSLAGANTGELFF; cdr3_nt: TGCGCCAGCAGCTTAGCGGGGGCCAACACCGGGGAGCTGTTTTTT
d_call: -; clone_size: -; j_call: TRBJ2-3; v_call: TRBV21-1; cdr3_aa: CASSKRQGASDTQYF; cdr3_nt: TGTGCCAGCAGCAAACGTCAGGGGGCCTCAGATACGCAGTATTTT
d_call: -; clone_size: -; j_call: TRBJ2-7; v_call: TRBV7-6; cdr3_aa: CASSSTGAYEQYF; cdr3_nt: TGTGCCAGCAGCTCAACAGGTGCCTACGAGCAGTACTTC
d_call: -; clone_size: -; j_call: TRBJ2-4; v_call: TRBV6-6; cdr3_aa: CASTVDGENIQYF; cdr3_nt: TGTGCCAGCACCGTCGACGGAGAAAACATTCAGTACTTC
d_call: -; clone_size: -; j_call: TRBJ1-1; v_call: TRBV12-3/TRBV12-4; cdr3_aa: CASSLVNTEAFF; cdr3_nt: TGTGCCAGCAGTTTAGTAAACACTGAAGCTTTCTTT
d_call: TRBD2; clone_size: -; j_call: TRBJ2-1; v_call: TRBV7-9; cdr3_aa: CASSSGLAGGFQQFF; cdr3_nt: TGTGCCAGCAGCTCCGGACTAGCGGGGGGTTTCCAGCAGTTCTTC
d_call: -; clone_size: -; j_call: TRBJ2-1; v_call: TRBV5-1; cdr3_aa: CASSRTTEQFF; cdr3_nt: TGCGCCAGCAGCAGGACTACGGAGCAGTTCTTC
d_call: TRBD2; clone_size: -; j_call: TRBJ2-1; v_call: TRBV5-1; cdr3_aa: CASSPHVSGGSYNEQFF; cdr3_nt: TGCGCCAGCAGCCCGCATGTGAGCGGGGGGTCCTACAATGAGCAGTTCTTC
d_call: -; clone_size: -; j_call: TRBJ1-1; v_call: TRBV5-8; cdr3_aa: CASSLGLTWAFF; cdr3_nt: TGTGCCAGCAGCTTGGGACTCACGTGGGCTTTCTTT
d_call: TRBD1; clone_size: -; j_call: TRBJ2-4; v_call: TRBV10-2; cdr3_aa: CASSVSRQGLNIQYF; cdr3_nt: TGCGCCAGCAGTGTATCCAGACAGGGGTTAAACATTCAGTACTTC
d_call: TRBD1; clone_size: -; j_call: TRBJ2-3; v_call: TRBV29-1; cdr3_aa: CSADPGTGNTDTQYF; cdr3_nt: TGCAGCGCCGACCCCGGGACAGGGAACACAGATACGCAGTATTTT
d_call: -; clone_size: -; j_call: TRBJ2-3; v_call: TRBV2; cdr3_aa: CASNLGDTQYF; cdr3_nt: TGTGCCAGCAACCTCGGTGATACGCAGTATTTT
d_call: TRBD1; clone_size: once; j_call: TRBJ1-1; v_call: TRBV16; cdr3_aa: CASSPPAGQGATEAFF; cdr3_nt: TGTGCCAGCAGCCCACCGGCGGGACAGGGGGCCACTGAAGCTTTCTTT
d_call: -; clone_size: -; j_call: TRBJ2-7; v_call: TRBV6-5; cdr3_aa: CASSYGTGPYEQYF; cdr3_nt: TGTGCCAGCAGTTACGGAACAGGGCCCTACGAGCAGTACTTC
d_call: -; clone_size: -; j_call: TRBJ1-5; v_call: TRBV5-1; cdr3_aa: CASSLVAGEGSNQPQHF; cdr3_nt: TGCGCCAGCAGCTTGGTAGCAGGGGAAGGAAGCAATCAGCCCCAGCATTTT
d_call: TRBD1; clone_size: -; j_call: TRBJ1-2; v_call: TRBV5-1; cdr3_aa: CASSLRGDRAGYTF; cdr3_nt: TGCGCCAGCAGCTTGAGGGGAGACAGGGCTGGCTACACCTTC
d_call: -; clone_size: few; j_call: TRBJ1-1; v_call: TRBV20-1; cdr3_aa: CSARLTGRAFF; cdr3_nt: TGCAGTGCTAGGCTTACAGGGAGAGCTTTCTTT
d_call: -; clone_size: -; j_call: TRBJ2-3; v_call: TRBV18; cdr3_aa: CASSPGGTDTQYF; cdr3_nt: TGTGCCAGCTCCCCCGGGGGCACAGATACGCAGTATTTT
d_call: -; clone_size: -; j_call: TRBJ1-2; v_call: TRBV11-2; cdr3_aa: CASSLNSGQGGGYTF; cdr3_nt: TGTGCCAGCAGCTTAAACTCTGGGCAGGGTGGTGGCTACACCTTC
d_call: TRBD1; clone_size: -; j_call: TRBJ1-3; v_call: TRBV10-3; cdr3_aa: CAISESPGQGENTIYF; cdr3_nt: TGTGCCATCAGTGAGTCACCGGGACAGGGTGAAAACACCATATATTTT
d_call: TRBD2; clone_size: -; j_call: TRBJ2-3; v_call: TRBV6-5; cdr3_aa: CASQRGGEDTQYF; cdr3_nt: TGTGCCAGCCAGCGGGGGGGCGAAGATACGCAGTATTTT
d_call: TRBD1; clone_size: -; j_call: TRBJ1-2; v_call: TRBV10-2; cdr3_aa: CASSPDRAGGYTF; cdr3_nt: TGCGCCAGCAGCCCGGACAGGGCGGGTGGCTACACCTTC
d_call: -; clone_size: -; j_call: TRBJ2-5; v_call: TRBV5-4; cdr3_aa: CASSPRGGHETQYF; cdr3_nt: TGTGCCAGCAGCCCGAGGGGGGGGCATGAGACCCAGTACTTC
d_call: TRBD1; clone_size: -; j_call: TRBJ2-3; v_call: TRBV5-1; cdr3_aa: CASSLAWSGDRATDTQYF; cdr3_nt: TGCGCCAGCAGCTTGGCTTGGAGTGGGGACAGGGCCACAGATACGCAGTATTTT
d_call: -; clone_size: -; j_call: TRBJ1-5; v_call: TRBV6-5; cdr3_aa: CASSFREGNQPQHF; cdr3_nt: TGTGCCAGCAGTTTCCGGGAAGGCAATCAGCCCCAGCATTTT
d_call: -; clone_size: -; j_call: TRBJ2-7; v_call: TRBV2; cdr3_aa: CASSESRGIVSEQYF; cdr3_nt: TGTGCCAGCAGTGAATCCAGGGGAATAGTGAGTGAGCAGTACTTC
d_call: -; clone_size: once; j_call: TRBJ1-2; v_call: TRBV18; cdr3_aa: CASSPPGVVYGYTF; cdr3_nt: TGTGCCAGCTCACCACCAGGGGTGGTCTATGGCTACACCTTC
d_call: TRBD1; clone_size: -; j_call: TRBJ2-5; v_call: TRBV10-3; cdr3_aa: CATQPGQGGQETQYF; cdr3_nt: TGTGCCACACAACCGGGACAGGGCGGCCAAGAGACCCAGTACTTC
d_call: TRBD2; clone_size: -; j_call: TRBJ2-2; v_call: TRBV6-5; cdr3_aa: CASSKGLPNTGELFF; cdr3_nt: TGTGCCAGCAGTAAGGGACTACCGAACACCGGGGAGCTGTTTTTT
d_call: -; clone_size: -; j_call: TRBJ1-6; v_call: TRBV2; cdr3_aa: CATEQEDGAPLHF; cdr3_nt: TGTGCCACAGAGCAGGAAGACGGGGCACCCCTCCACTTT
d_call: -; clone_size: -; j_call: TRBJ1-2; v_call: TRBV12-5; cdr3_aa: CASGPNFGGTIGYTF; cdr3_nt: TGTGCTAGTGGTCCTAATTTCGGAGGAACTATTGGCTACACCTTC
d_call: TRBD1; clone_size: -; j_call: TRBJ1-1; v_call: TRBV2; cdr3_aa: CASSPGTGFTEAFF; cdr3_nt: TGTGCCAGCAGCCCCGGGACAGGGTTTACTGAAGCTTTCTTT
d_call: -; clone_size: -; j_call: TRBJ2-5; v_call: TRBV9; cdr3_aa: CASSVGTGEGAQYF; cdr3_nt: TGTGCCAGCAGCGTAGGCACGGGAGAAGGGGCCCAGTACTTC
d_call: -; clone_size: -; j_call: TRBJ1-2; v_call: TRBV6-1; cdr3_aa: CASSELRYGYTF; cdr3_nt: TGTGCCAGCAGTGAACTTAGATATGGCTACACCTTC
d_call: -; clone_size: -; j_call: TRBJ1-3; v_call: TRBV10-3; cdr3_aa: CAIRGASGNTIYF; cdr3_nt: TGTGCCATCAGGGGGGCCTCTGGAAACACCATATATTTT
d_call: TRBD1; clone_size: -; j_call: TRBJ2-7; v_call: TRBV5-4; cdr3_aa: CASSWGQRNYEQYF; cdr3_nt: TGTGCCAGCAGCTGGGGACAGAGAAACTACGAGCAGTACTTC
d_call: TRBD1; clone_size: -; j_call: TRBJ1-2; v_call: TRBV6-5; cdr3_aa: CASSYSYRGYGYTF; cdr3_nt: TGTGCCAGCAGTTACTCGTACAGGGGCTATGGCTACACCTTC
d_call: TRBD1; clone_size: -; j_call: TRBJ1-1; v_call: TRBV5-6; cdr3_aa: CASSSRDRSNTEAFF; cdr3_nt: TGTGCCAGCAGCAGCCGGGACAGGAGCAACACTGAAGCTTTCTTT